The sequence of this T cell receptor (beta chain) was determined in a study of blood T cell repertoires in COVID-19. The wider study: The United States, Italy and Spain provided the acute and convalescent COVID-19 samples.

Only in-frame clones appear in the TCRdb table, and some are missing; sequencing was by immunoSEQ multiplex PCR. In the table there are about 440,000 clones, 80% to 95% of which are singletons. V was cut by 1 base and J by 1 base, with 8 bases left in between. Germline V gives CDR1 LGHDT, CDR2 YNNKEL (reference sequence). The CDR3 length is 15 residues. Enrollees, roughly 18 to 95 years old, lived in approximately 25 US areas. Sequencing input: PBMCs or T cells enriched from blood (not recorded which). This receptor was taken from a man younger than 30 who had recovered from COVID-19. V and J are TRBV3-1 (or the pseudogene TRBV3-2) and TRBJ1-5, with D possibly being TRBD1 (5 bases). The CDR3 region is CASSQGTSSNQPQHF. The CDR3 DNA reads TGTGCCAGCAGCCAAGGGACATCGAGCAATCAGCCCCAGCATTTT.